Sequencing of this T cell receptor (beta chain) was carried out in a study of beta chain features in type 1 diabetes. Across the whole study: Cell yields, gender and age were comparable in patients and healthy donors. Across the samples, roughly 98 million sorted cells were examined in total.

The CDR3 sequence is 13 residues long. Deletions cut 6 bases from V and 0 bases from J, with 9 bases between. The V gene's germline CDR1 is MNHNY and CDR2 SVGAGI (reference sequence). Study-level findings and limits: Moderate but significant shortening of TCRB CDR3s was recorded in all four CD4+ subsets from Type 1 diabetes patients. TCRB rearrangement may or may not be influenced by HLA type; here this remained unresolved. A greater similarity of naive, central memory and Treg TCRB repertoires was seen among patients than among healthy donors.

This clone has at least ten counts. Its cognate antigen is unknown. Isolated RNA was reverse transcribed in full, so expressed TCRB transcripts were sequenced. Produced via immunoSEQ multiplex PCR; TCRdb's table is partial and in-frame only. The sample shows 95,000 to 150,000 clones, 17% of them seen only once. Material for sequencing was central memory CD4+ T cells from blood. This chain links TRBV6-6 with TRBJ2-7; tentatively, D is TRBD2 (6 bases). The source of this sequence is a young man with type 1 diabetes. Written as DNA, the CDR3 is TGTGCCAGCAGCCGCGGGGCCTCCTACGAGCAGTACTTC. Its protein is CASSRGASYEQYF.